A selection of T cell receptor beta chains follows, all from one sample in a study of blood T cell repertoires in COVID-19. Some clones are missing from TCRdb's copy, which holds only in-frame ones; the method was immunoSEQ multiplex PCR. The table includes fewer than 300,000 clones, around 81% detected once. Sequenced material: peripheral blood. The source is an older woman with active or convalescent COVID-19. CDR3s include the opening cysteine and the closing phenylalanine or tryptophan. A D gene is named only where the DNA matches it firmly. The size field is filled for only some rows; it gives once, few, many or a size class.

15 | TRBJ2-7 | TRBV9 | - | - | TGTGCCAGCAGCGTCTACGGGACACCTCAAGGAAAGCAGTACTTC | CASSVYGTPQGKQYF
15 | TRBJ1-5 | TRBV30 | - | - | TGTGCCTGGAGTGTACGGGTGACAGGAAATCAGCCCCAGCATTTT | CAWSVRVTGNQPQHF
17 | TRBJ1-5 | TRBV5-1 | - | - | TGCGCCAGCAGCTACGGGGTGGGGGGGACGAGCAATCAGCCCCAGCATTTT | CASSYGVGGTSNQPQHF
15 | TRBJ2-3 | TRBV5-4 | - | - | TGTGCCAGCACCTATCCGGCAGGGAGCACAGATACGCAGTATTTT | CASTYPAGSTDTQYF
15 | TRBJ1-1 | TRBV5-1 | - | TRBD1 | TGCGCCAGCAGCCCCCCCACCCCGTCGACAGGGGAAGCTTTCTTT | CASSPPTPSTGEAFF
15 | TRBJ2-7 | TRBV9 | - | TRBD2 | TGTGCCAGCAGCGCGGGGGGAATTTTCGCGTACGAGCAGTACTTC | CASSAGGIFAYEQYF
13 | TRBJ1-2 | TRBV3-1/TRBV3-2 | - | - | TGTGCCAGCAGCCGCGAGCAGGGTTTAGGCTACACCTTC | CASSREQGLGYTF
13 | TRBJ1-1 | TRBV5-4 | - | - | TGTGCCAGCAGCCCCGAGCCGAACACTGAAGCTTTCTTT | CASSPEPNTEAFF
18 | TRBJ1-6 | TRBV5-4 | - | - | TGTGCCAGCAGCTTACTAGGGAAATACGAACAGGGAGATTCACCCCTCCACTTT | CASSLLGKYEQGDSPLHF
16 | TRBJ2-4 | TRBV4-3 | - | - | TGCGCCAGCAGCCAAGATCTGGCTCCCAGGGGAAACATTCAGTACTTC | CASSQDLAPRGNIQYF
13 | TRBJ1-5 | TRBV12-3/TRBV12-4 | - | - | TGTGCCAGCAGGTGGGCCAACAATCAGCCCCAGCATTTT | CASRWANNQPQHF
17 | TRBJ2-7 | TRBV7-2 | few | TRBD2 | TGTGCCAGCAGCCCGACCTCTAGCGGGGGGAAATACTACGAGCAGTACTTC | CASSPTSSGGKYYEQYF
17 | TRBJ2-5 | TRBV5-1 | once | TRBD2 | TGCGCCAGCAAGGATCGAGCGGGGGGGCCTATCCAAGAGACCCAGTACTTC | CASKDRAGGPIQETQYF
14 | TRBJ1-2 | TRBV5-4 | - | TRBD1 | TGTGCCAGCAGCTTGATCACAGGGGACTATGGCTACACCTTC | CASSLITGDYGYTF
15 | TRBJ2-6 | TRBV2 | many | - | TGTGCCAGCATGGGGGACTTTTCTGGGGCCAACGTCCTGACTTTC | CASMGDFSGANVLTF
14 | TRBJ2-7 | TRBV4-2 | - | TRBD1 | TGTGCCAGCAGCCCTGGGACAGGGGGGTACGAGCAGTACTTC | CASSPGTGGYEQYF
15 | TRBJ1-2 | TRBV18 | - | TRBD1 | TGTGCCAGCTCACCACCGGGACAGGCTAACTATGGCTACACCTTC | CASSPPGQANYGYTF
16 | TRBJ2-5 | TRBV7-8 | - | TRBD2 | TGTGCCAGCAGCTTAGTTAGCGGGGGGTACCAAGAGACCCAGTACTTC | CASSLVSGGYQETQYF
15 | TRBJ1-4 | TRBV2 | - | - | TGTGCCAGCAGCGACCCTTCGGAGCCGAATGAAAAACTGTTTTTT | CASSDPSEPNEKLFF
17 | TRBJ2-6 | TRBV5-1 | - | - | TGCGCCAGCAGGCTACAGAATTCCCTCTCTGGGGCCAACGTCCTGACTTTC | CASRLQNSLSGANVLTF
14 | TRBJ2-3 | TRBV2 | - | TRBD2 | TGTGCCAGTCAACTAGCGGGGGGCACAGATACGCAGTATTTT | CASQLAGGTDTQYF
12 | TRBJ2-7 | TRBV19 | once | - | TGTGCCAGTAGTGGGAGTGGGTACGAGCAGTACTTC | CASSGSGYEQYF
15 | TRBJ2-7 | TRBV18 | - | TRBD1 | TGTGCCAGCCCCGGTCGGGACAGGGGTTCCTACGAGCAGTACTTC | CASPGRDRGSYEQYF
14 | TRBJ2-4 | TRBV29-1 | - | - | TGCAGCGTTATGAGTGTAACTGCGTCGGGCATTCAGTACTTC | CSVMSVTASGIQYF
15 | TRBJ1-1 | TRBV6-1 | - | TRBD1 | TGTGCCAGCAGTGACCGGAACAGGGGGCGGACTGAAGCTTTCTTT | CASSDRNRGRTEAFF
17 | TRBJ2-5 | TRBV5-1 | - | TRBD2 | TGCGCCAGCAGCTTGGTTGGACTAGCGGAGTTCCAAGAGACCCAGTACTTC | CASSLVGLAEFQETQYF
16 | TRBJ1-1 | TRBV6-5 | - | TRBD1 | TGTGCCAGCAGTTACAGACGGACAGGGAAGGGCGCTGAAGCTTTCTTT | CASSYRRTGKGAEAFF
13 | TRBJ1-4 | TRBV19 | - | - | TGTGCCAGTAGTATTTCCCGGTATGAAAAACTGTTTTTT | CASSISRYEKLFF
16 | TRBJ2-1 | TRBV10-2 | few | TRBD1 | TGCGCCAGCAGTGAGTCGACAGGGGACAGTTACAATGAGCAGTTCTTC | CASSESTGDSYNEQFF
16 | TRBJ2-1 | TRBV14 | - | TRBD2 | TGTGCCAGCAGCCAAGTACTAGCGGGGGCCAACAATGAGCAGTTCTTC | CASSQVLAGANNEQFF
15 | TRBJ1-3 | TRBV7-9 | few | - | TGTGCCAGCAGCTTACTGAGGAGCTCTGGAAACACCATATATTTT | CASSLLRSSGNTIYF
14 | TRBJ1-5 | TRBV6-5 | - | TRBD1 | TGTGCCAGCAGTCGGGACAGGGGCAATCAGCCCCAGCATTTT | CASSRDRGNQPQHF
14 | TRBJ2-7 | TRBV5-1 | - | TRBD1 | TGCGCCAGCTCCCCTTATGGACAGGCCTACGAGCAGTACTTC | CASSPYGQAYEQYF
14 | TRBJ1-3 | TRBV12-5 | few | TRBD1 | TGTGCTAGTGGTTGGGGACAGGGGGCGGGCCCCATATATTTT | CASGWGQGAGPIYF
14 | TRBJ2-1 | TRBV10-3 | - | TRBD2 | TGTGCCATCAACGGCGGGGGGGCGGGGAATGAGCAGTTCTTC | CAINGGGAGNEQFF
15 | TRBJ2-7 | TRBV4-2 | - | - | TGTGCCAGCAGCCAAGCGGCCGGACAGACCTACGAGCAGTACTTC | CASSQAAGQTYEQYF
17 | TRBJ2-3 | TRBV25-1 | - | TRBD2 | TGTGCCAGCAGTGGGGGACTAGCGGGGCCCTATCCCGTTACGCAGTATTTT | CASSGGLAGPYPVTQYF
13 | TRBJ1-2 | TRBV3-1/TRBV3-2 | - | - | TGTGCCAGCAGCCAAGGTGGCGGGACTGGCTACACCTTC | CASSQGGGTGYTF
15 | TRBJ1-2 | TRBV5-1 | - | - | TGCGCCAGCAGCTCGGGGGCGGGGGTTGCGGATGGCTACACCTTC | CASSSGAGVADGYTF
14 | TRBJ1-3 | TRBV7-8 | - | - | TGTGCCAGCAGCCCCCGGACATTTGGAAACACCATATATTTT | CASSPRTFGNTIYF
16 | TRBJ2-2 | TRBV6-6 | - | TRBD1 | TGTGCCAGCAGTTACGAAAAGATTGGTGGACAGGGGGGGATGTTTTTT | CASSYEKIGGQGGMFF
12 | TRBJ1-2 | TRBV5-4 | few | - | TGTGCCAGCAGCTTGACAGGCCAGGCCCTCTTGTTC | CASSLTGQALLF
15 | TRBJ1-2 | TRBV5-6 | - | TRBD1 | TGTGCCAGCAGCTCGGACAGGGGTCTGGACTATGGCTACACCTTC | CASSSDRGLDYGYTF
16 | TRBJ1-2 | TRBV6-5 | once | TRBD1 | TGTGCCAGCAGTTACTCCCCGACAGGGGGGAGGAATGGCTACACCTTC | CASSYSPTGGRNGYTF
13 | TRBJ2-7 | TRBV5-1 | once | TRBD2 | TGCGCCAGTTCCCGGGGGGGGGAATACGAGCAGTACTTC | CASSRGGEYEQYF
14 | TRBJ1-2 | TRBV2 | - | TRBD1 | TGTGCCAGCAGTGAAGGAACGGCAGGGGGTGGCTACACCTTC | CASSEGTAGGGYTF
14 | TRBJ2-5 | TRBV9 | - | TRBD2 | TGTGCCAGCAGTCTCAGCGGTCTAGCGGGGATCCAGTACTTC | CASSLSGLAGIQYF
13 | TRBJ2-5 | TRBV10-3 | - | - | TGTGCCATCAGTCCCGGGGTCGAGGAGACCCAGTACTTC | CAISPGVEETQYF
15 | TRBJ2-3 | TRBV24-1 | few | - | TGTGCCACCAGTGATGGCAGGGGCCCCACAGATACGCAGTATTTT | CATSDGRGPTDTQYF
12 | TRBJ2-5 | TRBV6-5 | - | - | TGTGCCAGCAGTTACGGCCCAGAGACCCAGTACTTC | CASSYGPETQYF
14 | TRBJ2-7 | TRBV27 | - | - | TGTGCCAGCAGTTTATCGGGCAGTGCCAACGAGCAGTACTTC | CASSLSGSANEQYF